This T cell receptor beta chain is drawn from a study of cytomegalovirus exposure and HLA in healthy donors (dated by TCRdb to between 2016 and 2019). Some background on the complete study: In an earlier analysis of 550 to 750 of the donors, 276 Gb of sequence data and approximately 120 million unique TCR beta sequences from about 179 million T cells were reported. An early release covering roughly 580 HLA-typed donors comprised 250 to 350 gigabases of sequencing data and about 90 million unique TCR sequences. Of the approximately 400 genotyped donors, 65% to 90% fell in the genetic ancestry cluster associated with self-reported Caucasian donors. The aim of the study was to test whether cataloging public T cell receptors could identify signatures of past pathogen exposure. The study profiled the T cell repertoires of hundreds of subjects by immunosequencing and related them to cytomegalovirus serostatus. In addition to the first cohort of 650 to 750 subjects, a separate validation cohort of approximately 130 different subjects was used. High-throughput TCR immunosequencing, statistical association of individual TCRs with disease status, and machine learning were combined to predict cytomegalovirus infection status. In a later analysis, previously published TCR beta repertoires from some 640 donors were re-analyzed and high-resolution HLA genotyping was added so that TCR occurrence patterns could be studied. In the later analysis, no new phenotypic data were used to find candidate immune exposures; instead, reliance was placed on TCR beta sequences and their occurrence across donors. To decide whether each TCR beta V gene segment behaved as functional or pseudogenic, an earlier analysis of some 600 of the donors relied on high-throughput TCR beta sequencing. Alongside the repertoire data, information on donor age, sex, ethnicity and CMV serostatus was compiled. In a later genetic analysis, genome-wide SNP genotypes for about 60% of the 666 donors were used, and that subset was treated as a discovery cohort. Every repertoire in the discovery cohort had been generated on one and the same sequencing platform. HLA typing covered class I and class II loci at four-digit resolution. Typing coverage varied by locus: roughly 620-640 donors for A, B, C, DRB1 and DQB1; approximately 500 for DQA1; over 600 for DPA1; more than 450 for DPB1. Because of strong linkage in the cohort, roughly five DR-DQ haplotypes were treated as single units for association and clustering. Across 398 genotyped donors of the cohort, an average of roughly 230,000 unique TCR beta nucleotide sequences per donor were sequenced, and roughly 18% of those sequences were non-productive. Results and caveats for the whole study, not just this receptor: Across donors, most TCR sequences were observed very rarely, whereas some public TCRs were present in many individuals. A further reported finding was that TCR beta sequences accurately predicted the HLA-A and HLA-B alleles for most subjects in the first cohort. Some IMGT-functional V segments, including TRBV6-2 and TRBV6-3, could not be told apart with the 87-base-pair reads, so those segments were excluded. Because counts were too low, approximately 18 rarely observed V segments, including chromosome 9 orphons, were excluded from the earlier analysis of several hundred of the donors. Compared with equally common non-associated chains, HLA-associated TCR beta chains in a later analysis were more clonally expanded and had lower generation probabilities. Sequencing depth was assumed to be roughly uniform across donors in the presence/absence analyses, though that assumption may not hold. Because HLA typing was unavailable for some donors at each locus, only the typed subset was used in association tests. Several of the top co-occurrence clusters appeared to be linked to parvovirus B19, influenza, CMV and Epstein-Barr virus, according to a later analysis. At a false discovery rate of 0.05, a later analysis linked 16,000 or so TCR beta sequences to specific HLA alleles. A few of the identified cytomegalovirus-associated TCR beta chains were confirmed in vitro to be specific for cytomegalovirus antigens. A total of about 150 TCR beta chains were listed by the study as associated with cytomegalovirus. Linkage disequilibrium might explain the correlated functional status among segregating V segments, but an unknown experimental factor could not be ruled out. Broadly in line with IMGT annotations, most TCR beta V segments showed up in productive rearrangements about 87% or about 30% of the time in an earlier analysis of 587 of the donors. A cluster of highly shared sequence variants was judged likely to be a technical artifact of the sequencing pipeline. A later genetic analysis associated a missense DCLRE1C variant with V-gene and J-gene trimming of TCR beta chains, and an independent cohort replicated the association. For the cohort, immune exposure information was limited to CMV serostatus. According to a later analysis, TCR association rates differed among HLA loci, with DRB1 alleles showing the most associated TCRs and HLA-C alleles showing the fewest. In a later analysis, most CMV-associated TCR beta chains were found to appear HLA-restricted, with HLA associations seemingly driven largely by CMV exposure. A later genetic analysis reported fewer N-insertions in productive TCRs among donors in an Asian-associated ancestry cluster than the roughly 690-donor mean. The cohort was sequenced for TCR beta chains only, and without alpha or paired-chain data the features that could be detected were limited. The classifier was reported to diagnose cytomegalovirus status with high specificity and sensitivity in both the original cohort and the validation cohort. It was suggested by the authors that the approach could potentially be generalized to other disease states and immunological phenotypes. Strong co-occurrence of HLA alleles, especially DR and DQ, made assigning TCR associations to individual alleles difficult.

Deletion took 9 bases off V and 0 bases off J, with a span of 17 bases between the germline ends. As encoded in the germline V gene (reference sequence), CDR1 is LNHDA while CDR2 is SQIVND. The CDR3 starts with the cysteine, ends with the phenylalanine, and has 15 residues. Only the CDR3 part of the read is kept: 45 bases, read in frame from the first base. A word on this clone: Its target antigen remains unknown. One base away there is no much larger clone; base qualities are not given.

Libraries were built with the immunoSEQ multiplex PCR assay. For the multiplex PCR, a mixture combining 60 forward primers for TCR Vbeta segments and 13 reverse primers for TCR Jbeta segments was used. Amplification of the CDR3 region of rearranged TCR beta genes was performed with a multiplex PCR assay on genomic DNA. On the Illumina HiSeq System, the amplified TCR beta libraries were sequenced as 87-base-pair reads. Under the source paper's analysis protocol: A later analysis counted approximately 76 million unique TCR beta chains across the 666 repertoires, and about 10 million of these chains were shared by at least two donors. To remove PCR and sequencing errors, raw reads were error-corrected and collapsed into unique sequences using a nearest-neighbor algorithm that merged closely related sequences. CDR3 sequences were aligned to IMGT reference sequences to assign V, D and J gene segments. For a sequence to be retained, a match of at least six nucleotides was required to both a V gene segment and a J gene segment. A rearrangement was called productive if the CDR3 had no stop codons and remained in frame with V and J, and every other rearrangement was called non-productive. Following IMGT convention, CDR3 was defined as the stretch from the second conserved V-encoded cysteine to the conserved J-encoded phenylalanine. Sequences without an unambiguous match to a single V gene segment were excluded from the earlier analysis of approximately 600 of the donors. An earlier analysis of some 610 of the donors called V segments functional above 56.7% productive rearrangements and segregating when the between-donor standard deviation exceeded 5%. A statistical classification framework was built to diagnose cytomegalovirus status from the catalog of TCR beta chain sequences. A later analysis assigned V and J genes by comparing TCR nucleotide sequences with IMGT/GENE-DB human TR gene sequences. A later analysis assigned CDR3 sequences and most-parsimonious VDJ recombination scenarios with the TCRdist pipeline. A later analysis defined each TCR beta chain by its CDR3 amino acid sequence plus V-gene family, and excluded reads lacking a unique V-gene family. A later analysis removed 550 to 650 highly shared, low-generation-probability nucleotide sequences to deal with suspected cross-contamination and a sequencing artifact. In a later analysis, a clonal expansion index for each public chain was calculated from normalized within-repertoire ranks of inferred template counts. In a later analysis, generation probabilities were computed using a VDJ recombination model fitted to out-of-frame rearrangements, and the results were checked against IGoR. In a later analysis, hypergeometric tests were used to score TCR-TCR, TCR-HLA and TCR-CMV co-occurrence, with a repertoire-size bias correction applied to TCR pairs. In a later analysis, false discovery rates were estimated by permuting HLA or CMV assignments 20 times. In a later analysis, co-occurring TCRs were grouped using DBSCAN, and TCRdist sequence similarity was added for clustering within HLA-allele-positive subsets. For co-occurrence clustering, repertoires with fewer than 30,000 or more than 120,000 public chains were excluded, along with about five repertoires with anomalous nucleotide sharing. TCRdb limited this immuneACCESS table to in-frame rearrangements with V and J called. A share of clones is missing; checked studies link under half to unresolved V genes, and the rest is unexplained. From that table come the V and J calls and clone size; the DNA was used to work out D and trimming. The sample table contains some 150,000 clones; only one count was recorded for around two thirds of them. Under 2.5% of the sample goes to the ten largest clones.

The cohort comprised 550 to 700 healthy bone marrow donors. Cohort members were all nominally healthy when sampled, although unrecorded immune exposures were likely present. The donor tested CMV seropositive and was one of the 289 seropositive cohort members. Each donor provided a peripheral blood sample, and peripheral blood mononuclear cells were used for TCR beta sequencing. The Qiagen DNeasy Blood Extraction Kit was used to extract genomic DNA from the blood cell samples. This sequence uses TRBV19 and TRBJ1-2, with TRBD1 as a weak D call on 5 bases. The clonotype was recovered from a woman aged 55 to 70 in good health and CMV-seropositive. Material for sequencing was PBMCs. The CDR3 region: CASSPTVLANYGYTF. The DNA sequence follows: TGTGCCAGCTCGCCGACAGTCTTAGCTAACTATGGCTACACCTTC.